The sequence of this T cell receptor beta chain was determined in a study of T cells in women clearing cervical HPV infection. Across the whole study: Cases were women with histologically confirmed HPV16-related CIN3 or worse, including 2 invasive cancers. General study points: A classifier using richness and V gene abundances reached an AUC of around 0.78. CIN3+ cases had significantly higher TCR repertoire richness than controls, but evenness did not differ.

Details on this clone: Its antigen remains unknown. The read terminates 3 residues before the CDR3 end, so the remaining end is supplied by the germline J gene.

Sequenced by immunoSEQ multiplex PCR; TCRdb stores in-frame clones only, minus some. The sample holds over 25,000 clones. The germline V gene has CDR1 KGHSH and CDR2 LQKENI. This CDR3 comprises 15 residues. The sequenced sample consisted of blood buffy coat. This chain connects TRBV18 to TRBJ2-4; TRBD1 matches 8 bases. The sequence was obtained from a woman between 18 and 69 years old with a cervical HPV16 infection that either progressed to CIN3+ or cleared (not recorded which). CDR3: CASSPGDRTGYGQYF. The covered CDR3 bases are TGTGCCAGCTCACCCGGGGACAGGACTGGATATGGT.